This paragraph covers one TCR beta chain sequence. The sample originates from a study of HIV-infected patients and healthy controls. Alpha and beta constant-region primers primed reverse transcription of around 550 ng RNA. Alpha and beta chain libraries were made separately by chain-specific third strand synthesis with multiplexing indices. Via MiXCR, TCRdb re-called the 5' RACE reads, giving one row per CDR3 protein. Among about 18,000 distinct CDR3 sequences, 9% to 10% were seen once, and the ten largest hold approximately 7.1%. This CDR3 comprises 15 residues. CDR1 and CDR2 from the germline V gene are SGHAT and FQDESV (reference sequence). Trimming left V 1 base short and J 4 bases short, with 13 bases between. All unsorted peripheral T cells were captured because whole blood was used without fractionation. Peripheral blood, 2 to 3 ml, was drawn for RNA extraction.

The receptor was isolated from an adult in good health. Specimen: blood. V usage is TRBV11-1 and J usage is TRBJ2-5, with D maybe TRBD1 (5 bases). In nucleotides, the CDR3 is TGTGCCAGCAGCTTAGGAAGGGGCCAAGGAGAGACCCAGTACTTC. Protein product: CASSLGRGQGETQYF.